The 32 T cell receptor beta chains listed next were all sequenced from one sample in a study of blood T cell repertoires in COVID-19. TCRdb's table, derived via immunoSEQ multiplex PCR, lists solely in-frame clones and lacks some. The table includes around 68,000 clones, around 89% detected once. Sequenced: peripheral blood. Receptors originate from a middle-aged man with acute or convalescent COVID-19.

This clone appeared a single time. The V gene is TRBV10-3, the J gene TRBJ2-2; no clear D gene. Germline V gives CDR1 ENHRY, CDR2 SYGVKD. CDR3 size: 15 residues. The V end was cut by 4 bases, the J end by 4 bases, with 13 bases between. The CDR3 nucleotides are TGTGCCATCAGTGGCTTGACTCCCCCCACCGGGGAGCTGTTTTTT. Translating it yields CAISGLTPPTGELFF.

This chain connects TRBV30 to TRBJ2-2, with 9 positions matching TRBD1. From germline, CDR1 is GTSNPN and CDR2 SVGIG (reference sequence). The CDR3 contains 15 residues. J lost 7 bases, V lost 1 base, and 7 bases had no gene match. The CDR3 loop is CAWSGDRAIGGELFF. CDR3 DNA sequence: TGTGCCTGGAGTGGGGACAGGGCTATAGGCGGGGAGCTGTTTTTT.

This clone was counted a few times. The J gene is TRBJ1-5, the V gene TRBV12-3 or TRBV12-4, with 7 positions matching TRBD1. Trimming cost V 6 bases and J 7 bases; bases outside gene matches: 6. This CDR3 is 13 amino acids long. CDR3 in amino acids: CASSLTGDQPQHF. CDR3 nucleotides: TGTGCCAGCAGCCTCACAGGGGACCAGCCCCAGCATTTT.

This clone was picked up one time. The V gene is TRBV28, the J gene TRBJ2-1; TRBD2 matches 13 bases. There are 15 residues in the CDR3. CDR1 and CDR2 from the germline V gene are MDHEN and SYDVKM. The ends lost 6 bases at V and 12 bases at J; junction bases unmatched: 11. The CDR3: CASRTLAGGPTGQFF. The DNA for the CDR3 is TGTGCCAGCAGAACACTAGCGGGAGGGCCCACGGGGCAGTTCTTC.

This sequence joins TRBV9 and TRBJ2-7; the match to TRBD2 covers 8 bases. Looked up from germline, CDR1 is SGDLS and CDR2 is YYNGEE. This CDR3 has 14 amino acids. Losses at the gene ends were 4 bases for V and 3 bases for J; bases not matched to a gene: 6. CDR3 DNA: TGTGCCAGCAGCAAGCGACTAGCGAGCTACGAGCAGTACTTC. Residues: CASSKRLASYEQYF.

This CDR3 reads CASSYAPGQGPTGELFF. DNA for the CDR3: TGTGCCAGCAGTTACGCACCGGGACAGGGACCCACCGGGGAGCTGTTTTTT. The chain links TRBV27 to TRBJ2-2, with 9 positions matching TRBD1. V trimming: 4 bases; J trimming: 4 bases; junction bases outside the gene matches: 10. CDR1 and CDR2 from the germline V gene are MNHEY and SMNVEV (reference sequence). The CDR3 sequence is 17 residues long.

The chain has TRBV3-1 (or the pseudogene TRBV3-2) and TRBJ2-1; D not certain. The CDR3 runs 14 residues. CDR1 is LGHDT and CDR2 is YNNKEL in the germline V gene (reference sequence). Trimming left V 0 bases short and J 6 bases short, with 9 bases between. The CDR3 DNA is TGTGCCAGCAGCCAAGAGCAGCGAGCCAATGAGCAGTTCTTC. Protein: CASSQEQRANEQFF.

CDR3 region: CASSQDRHRENQPQHF. Here the CDR3 DNA reads TGCGCCAGCAGCCAAGATCGGCACAGGGAGAATCAGCCCCAGCATTTT. V is TRBV4-3 and J is TRBJ1-5; TRBD1 might be the D (6 bases). V lost 0 bases, J lost 4 bases, and 13 bases lay in between. The CDR3 extends over 16 amino acids. CDR1 is LGHNA and CDR2 is YSLEER in the germline V gene.

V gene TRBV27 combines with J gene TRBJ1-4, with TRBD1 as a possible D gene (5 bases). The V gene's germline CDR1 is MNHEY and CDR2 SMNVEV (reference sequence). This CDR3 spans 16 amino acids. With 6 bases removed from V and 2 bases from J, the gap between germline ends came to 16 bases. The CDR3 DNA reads TGTGCCAGCAGCCCATACTGGGGCACGACTAATGAAAAACTGTTTTTT. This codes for CASSPYWGTTNEKLFF.

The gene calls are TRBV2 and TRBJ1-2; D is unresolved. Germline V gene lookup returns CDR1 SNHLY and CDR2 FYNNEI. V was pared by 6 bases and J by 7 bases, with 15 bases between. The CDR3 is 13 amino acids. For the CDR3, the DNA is TGTGCCAGCAGACTGGACCGGGGAAGTGGCTACACCTTC. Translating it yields CASRLDRGSGYTF.

This CDR3 reads CASSREFEQYF. The CDR3 bases are TGTGCCAGCTCCCGGGAGTTCGAGCAGTACTTC. This chain uses TRBV6-6 with TRBJ2-7, with D possibly TRBD2 on 6 matching bases. The V end was cut by 8 bases, the J end by 6 bases, with 11 bases between. The CDR3 consists of 11 residues. Germline V lookup: CDR1 MNHNY, CDR2 SVGAGI (reference sequence).

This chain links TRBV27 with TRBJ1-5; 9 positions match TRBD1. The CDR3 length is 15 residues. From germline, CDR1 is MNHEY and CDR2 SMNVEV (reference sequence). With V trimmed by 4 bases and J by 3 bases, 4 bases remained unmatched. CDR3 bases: TGTGCCAGCAGTTGGACAGGGGCCTACAATCAGCCCCAGCATTTT. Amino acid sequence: CASSWTGAYNQPQHF.

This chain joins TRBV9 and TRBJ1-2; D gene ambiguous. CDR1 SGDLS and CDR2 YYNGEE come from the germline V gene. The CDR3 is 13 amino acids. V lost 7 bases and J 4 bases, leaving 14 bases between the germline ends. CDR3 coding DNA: TGTGCCAGCCACCAGGTGGCGAGCTATGGCTACACCTTC. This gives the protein CASHQVASYGYTF.

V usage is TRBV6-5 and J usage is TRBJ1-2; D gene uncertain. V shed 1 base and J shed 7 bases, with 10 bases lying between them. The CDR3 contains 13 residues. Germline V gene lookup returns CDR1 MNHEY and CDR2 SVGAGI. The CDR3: CASSYFGVVGYTF. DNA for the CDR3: TGTGCCAGCAGTTACTTTGGAGTGGTTGGCTACACCTTC.

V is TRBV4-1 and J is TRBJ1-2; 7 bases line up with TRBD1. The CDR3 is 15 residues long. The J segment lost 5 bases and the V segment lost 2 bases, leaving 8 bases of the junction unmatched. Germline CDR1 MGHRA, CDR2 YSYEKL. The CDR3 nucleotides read TGCGCCAGCAGCCAAACACATGGGACAGAATATGGCTACACCTTC. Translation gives CASSQTHGTEYGYTF.

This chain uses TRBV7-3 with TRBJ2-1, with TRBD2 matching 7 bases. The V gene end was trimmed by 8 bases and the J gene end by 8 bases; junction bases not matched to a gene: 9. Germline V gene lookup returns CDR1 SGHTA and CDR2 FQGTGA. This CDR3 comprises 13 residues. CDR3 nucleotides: TGTGCCAGCGCTCGCGGGAGATCGGATGAGCAGTTCTTC. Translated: CASARGRSDEQFF.

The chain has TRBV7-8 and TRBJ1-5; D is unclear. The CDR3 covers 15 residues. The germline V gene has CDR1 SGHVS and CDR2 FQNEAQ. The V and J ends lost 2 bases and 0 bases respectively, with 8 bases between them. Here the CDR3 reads CASSLNTISNQPQHF. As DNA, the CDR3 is TGTGCCAGCAGCTTAAACACAATTAGCAATCAGCCCCAGCATTTT. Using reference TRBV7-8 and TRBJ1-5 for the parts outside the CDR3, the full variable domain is GAGVSQSPRYKVAKRGQDVALRCDPISGHVSLFWYQQALGQGPEFLTYFQNEAQLDKSGLPSDRFFAERPEGSVSTLKIQRTQQEDSAVYLCASSLNTISNQPQHFGDGTRLSIL.

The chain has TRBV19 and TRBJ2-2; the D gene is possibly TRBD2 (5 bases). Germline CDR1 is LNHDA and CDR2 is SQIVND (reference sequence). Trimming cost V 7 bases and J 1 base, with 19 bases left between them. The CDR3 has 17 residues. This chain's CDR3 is CASTPSLAEKNTGELFF. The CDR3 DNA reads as TGTGCCAGTACCCCTTCTCTAGCAGAAAAGAACACCGGGGAGCTGTTTTTT.

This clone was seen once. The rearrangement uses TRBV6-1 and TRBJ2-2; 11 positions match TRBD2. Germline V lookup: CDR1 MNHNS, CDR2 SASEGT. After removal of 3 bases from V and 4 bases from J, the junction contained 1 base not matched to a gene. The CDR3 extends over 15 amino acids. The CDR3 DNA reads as TGTGCCAGCAGTGAGGGACTAGCGGCCACCGGGGAGCTGTTTTTT. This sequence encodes CASSEGLAATGELFF.

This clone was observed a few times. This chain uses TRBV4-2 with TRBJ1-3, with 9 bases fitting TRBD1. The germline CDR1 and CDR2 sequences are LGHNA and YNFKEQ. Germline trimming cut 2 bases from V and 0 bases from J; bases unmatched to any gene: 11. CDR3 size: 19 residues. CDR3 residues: CASSQHRDRVISSGNTIYF. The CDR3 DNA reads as TGTGCCAGCAGCCAACACCGGGACAGGGTTATAAGCTCTGGAAACACCATATATTTT.

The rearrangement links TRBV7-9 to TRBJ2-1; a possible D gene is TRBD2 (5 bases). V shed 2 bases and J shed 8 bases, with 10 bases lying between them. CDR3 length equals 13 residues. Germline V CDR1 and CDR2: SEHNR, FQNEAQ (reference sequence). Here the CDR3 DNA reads TGTGCCAGCAGCTTATCTGTGCGGGATGAGCAGTTCTTC. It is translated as CASSLSVRDEQFF.

CDR3 bases: TGTGCCAGCAGCTCAACTCCCGGGACAGGGTCTTTACTGGTGTCGTTCTTC. It specifies CASSSTPGTGSLLVSFF. This chain joins TRBV7-2 and TRBJ2-1; 9 bases agree with TRBD1. J was trimmed by 15 bases and V by 4 bases; bases with no gene match: 22. The CDR3 is 17 amino acids. Germline CDR1 reads SGHTA; CDR2 reads FQGNSA.

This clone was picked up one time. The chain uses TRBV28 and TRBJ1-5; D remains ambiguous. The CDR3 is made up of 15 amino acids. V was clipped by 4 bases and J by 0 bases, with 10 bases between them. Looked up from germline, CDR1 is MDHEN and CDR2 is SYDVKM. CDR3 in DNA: TGTGCCAGCAGTTACCGGTTTGGTAGCAATCAGCCCCAGCATTTT. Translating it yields CASSYRFGSNQPQHF.

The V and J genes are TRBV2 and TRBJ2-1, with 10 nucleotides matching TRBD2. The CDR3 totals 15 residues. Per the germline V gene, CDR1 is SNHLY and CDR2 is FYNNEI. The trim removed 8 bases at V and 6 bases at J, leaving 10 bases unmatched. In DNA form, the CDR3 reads TGTGCCAGCCCTGCCCTAGCGGGAGTAGGCAATGAGCAGTTCTTC. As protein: CASPALAGVGNEQFF.

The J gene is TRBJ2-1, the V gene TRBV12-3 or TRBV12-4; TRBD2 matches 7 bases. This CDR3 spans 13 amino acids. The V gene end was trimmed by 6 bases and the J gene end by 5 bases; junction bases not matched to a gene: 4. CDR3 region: CASRPGRNNEQFF. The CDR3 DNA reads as TGTGCCAGCAGACCCGGGAGGAACAATGAGCAGTTCTTC.

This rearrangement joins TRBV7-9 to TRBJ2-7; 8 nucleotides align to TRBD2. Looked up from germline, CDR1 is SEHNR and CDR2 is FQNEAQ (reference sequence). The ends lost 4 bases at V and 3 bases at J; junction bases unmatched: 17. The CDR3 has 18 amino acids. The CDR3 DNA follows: TGTGCCAGCAGCTCGTGGGAGAGTAGCGGGACACGTGTCTACGAGCAGTACTTC. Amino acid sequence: CASSSWESSGTRVYEQYF.

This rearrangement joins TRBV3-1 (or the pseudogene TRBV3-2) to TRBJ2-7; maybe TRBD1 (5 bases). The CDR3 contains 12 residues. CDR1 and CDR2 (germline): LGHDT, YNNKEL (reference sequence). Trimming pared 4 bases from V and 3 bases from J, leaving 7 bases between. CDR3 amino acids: CASSLTDYEQYF. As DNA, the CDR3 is TGTGCCAGCAGCCTGACAGACTACGAGCAGTACTTC.

CDR3 sequence (DNA): TGCGCCAGCCCCTGGCGGGAGGGGAACACCGGGGAGCTGTTTTTT. Protein product: CASPWREGNTGELFF. The gene calls are TRBV5-1 and TRBJ2-2; 9 bases are shared with TRBD2. The V gene's germline CDR1 is SGHRS and CDR2 YFSETQ. With 7 bases clipped from V and 1 base from J, the junction kept 5 bases outside the gene matches. This CDR3 spans 15 amino acids.

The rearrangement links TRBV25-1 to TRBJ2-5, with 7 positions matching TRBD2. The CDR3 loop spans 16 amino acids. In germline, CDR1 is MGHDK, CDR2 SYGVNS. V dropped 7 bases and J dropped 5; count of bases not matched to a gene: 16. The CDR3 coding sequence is TGTGCCAGCATACCCCCCAGTGGGGGGGGTTTGGAGACCCAGTACTTC. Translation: CASIPPSGGGLETQYF. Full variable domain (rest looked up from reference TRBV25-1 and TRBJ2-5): EADIYQTPRYLVIGTGKKITLECSQTMGHDKMYWYQQDPGMELHLIHYSYGVNSTEKGDLSSESTVSRIRTEHFPLTLESARPSHTSQYLCASIPPSGGGLETQYFGPGTRLLVL.

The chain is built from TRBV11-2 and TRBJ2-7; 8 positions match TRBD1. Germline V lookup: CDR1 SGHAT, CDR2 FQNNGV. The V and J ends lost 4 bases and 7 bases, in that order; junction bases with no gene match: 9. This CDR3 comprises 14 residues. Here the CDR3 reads CASSWDRTGREQYV. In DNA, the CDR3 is TGTGCCAGCAGCTGGGACAGGACAGGGAGGGAGCAGTACGTC.

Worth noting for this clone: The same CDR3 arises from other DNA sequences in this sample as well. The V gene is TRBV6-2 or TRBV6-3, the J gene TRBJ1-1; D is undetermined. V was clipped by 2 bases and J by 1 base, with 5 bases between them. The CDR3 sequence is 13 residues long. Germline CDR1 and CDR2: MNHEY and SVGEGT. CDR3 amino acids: CASSYTRNTEAFF. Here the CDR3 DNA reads TGTGCCAGCAGTTACACACGGAACACTGAAGCTTTCTTT.

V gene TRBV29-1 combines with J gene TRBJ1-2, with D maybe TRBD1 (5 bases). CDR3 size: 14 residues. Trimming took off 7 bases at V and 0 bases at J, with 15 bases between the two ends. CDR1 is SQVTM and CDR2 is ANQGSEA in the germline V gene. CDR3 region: CSEARTPSNYGYTF. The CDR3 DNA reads TGCAGCGAAGCCCGGACACCATCTAACTATGGCTACACCTTC.